A selection of T cell receptor beta chains follows, all from one sample in a study of shared clonotypes between healthy human individuals. The assay was immunoSEQ multiplex PCR, and TCRdb's table has in-frame clones only and misses some. The table includes 95,000 to 120,000 clones, about 71% detected once. The sample comprised memory CD8+ T cells sorted from blood. These TCRs come from a young woman in good health. Both conserved end residues are part of each CDR3. Fields, in order: J gene, V gene, D gene, clone size, CDR3 protein, CDR3 DNA. A D gene is named only where the DNA matches it firmly. Clone size, where shown, is once, few, many, or a class for clones that have expanded.

TRBJ2-7 | TRBV4-3 | TRBD1 | NA | CASSQAGTGPYEQYF | TGCGCCAGCAGCCAGGCCGGGACAGGACCCTACGAGCAGTACTTC
TRBJ1-4 | TRBV12-2 | NA | once | CASRFHGTGARKLFF | TGTGCAAGTCGCTTTCACGGAACAGGGGCTAGAAAACTGTTTTTT
TRBJ2-5 | TRBV5-4 | TRBD2 | NA | CASSSGLFQETQYF | TGTGCCAGCAGCTCGGGACTATTCCAAGAGACCCAGTACTTC
TRBJ2-7 | TRBV6-5 | NA | many | CASSLSPGEVSWEQYF | TGTGCCAGCAGTTTATCGCCGGGAGAGGTATCGTGGGAGCAGTACTTC
TRBJ2-7 | TRBV7-9 | NA | few | CASSLYGSDEQYF | TGTGCCAGCAGCTTATATGGGTCTGACGAGCAGTACTTC
TRBJ2-7 | TRBV19 | TRBD2 | NA | CASRASGTYEQYF | TGTGCCAGTAGGGCTAGCGGAACCTACGAGCAGTACTTC
TRBJ2-6 | TRBV7-3 | NA | NA | CASSLIGPGSSSGANVLTF | TGTGCCAGCAGCTTAATTGGTCCCGGTTCTAGCTCTGGGGCCAACGTCCTGACTTTC
TRBJ2-2 | TRBV6-5 | NA | NA | CASSLDGTNTGELFF | TGTGCCAGCAGTCTGGACGGAACGAACACCGGGGAGCTGTTTTTT
TRBJ2-1 | TRBV6-5 | NA | few | CASSYSFEGGNNEQFF | TGTGCCAGCAGTTACTCTTTCGAGGGCGGGAACAATGAGCAGTTCTTC
TRBJ1-5 | TRBV6-1 | NA | NA | CASSEQVLNQPQHF | TGTGCCAGCAGTGAACAGGTCCTTAATCAGCCCCAGCATTTT
TRBJ2-4 | TRBV28 | NA | NA | CASSTRGYRAKNIQYF | TGTGCCAGCAGTACCCGGGGGTATCGGGCCAAAAACATTCAGTACTTC
TRBJ2-7 | TRBV7-6 | TRBD2 | NA | CASSLGTSGKLYEQYF | TGTGCCAGCAGCTTAGGGACTAGCGGGAAGCTCTACGAGCAGTACTTC
TRBJ1-1 | TRBV19 | TRBD1 | NA | CASSFYRGNTEAFF | TGTGCCAGTAGTTTCTACAGGGGGAACACTGAAGCTTTCTTT
TRBJ1-1 | TRBV2 | TRBD1 | NA | CASRGQGDTEAFF | TGTGCCAGCAGGGGACAGGGTGACACTGAAGCTTTCTTT
TRBJ2-6 | TRBV27 | NA | NA | CASSDARYPGANVLTF | TGTGCCAGCAGTGACGCCCGTTATCCTGGGGCCAACGTCCTGACTTTC
TRBJ2-6 | TRBV19 | NA | NA | CASLGLGANVLTF | TGTGCCAGTCTAGGGCTTGGGGCCAACGTCCTGACTTTC
TRBJ1-5 | TRBV2 | NA | NA | CASSASNQPQHF | TGTGCCAGCAGTGCGTCTAATCAGCCCCAGCATTTT
TRBJ1-2 | TRBV30 | NA | NA | CAWSGQQNGYTF | TGTGCCTGGAGTGGGCAGCAAAATGGCTACACCTTC
TRBJ2-3 | TRBV28 | NA | NA | CASSLRGAGTDTQYF | TGTGCCAGCAGTTTACGGGGGGCGGGGACAGATACGCAGTATTTT
TRBJ2-7 | TRBV6-1 | TRBD2 | NA | CASSERTSGSYEQYF | TGTGCCAGCAGTGAAAGGACTAGCGGGAGCTACGAGCAGTACTTC
TRBJ2-7 | TRBV7-2 | NA | few | CASSLRPTNPYEQYF | TGTGCCAGCAGCTTGAGACCAACTAATCCCTACGAGCAGTACTTC
TRBJ2-7 | TRBV28 | NA | NA | CASSWAEGWDEQYF | TGTGCCAGCAGTTGGGCCGAGGGCTGGGACGAGCAGTACTTC
TRBJ2-3 | TRBV7-3 | NA | NA | CASSLSLVSTDTQYF | TGTGCCAGCAGCTTAAGTCTAGTGAGCACAGATACGCAGTATTTT
TRBJ1-3 | TRBV2 | NA | few | CASSSPGQGNTIYF | TGTGCCAGCAGTTCCCCGGGGCAGGGAAACACCATATATTTT
TRBJ2-7 | TRBV19 | TRBD1 | NA | CASSKYRGDEQYF | TGTGCCAGTAGTAAATACAGGGGGGACGAGCAGTACTTC
TRBJ2-7 | TRBV27 | TRBD1 | many | CASSNTGAPYEQYF | TGTGCCAGCAGTAATACAGGGGCCCCCTACGAGCAGTACTTC
TRBJ2-1 | TRBV30 | TRBD1 | few | CAWSWDRGYNEQFF | TGTGCCTGGAGCTGGGACAGGGGATACAATGAGCAGTTCTTC
TRBJ1-2 | TRBV29-1 | NA | few | CSVEKQDRFYGYTF | TGCAGCGTCGAGAAACAGGACCGTTTCTATGGCTACACCTTC
TRBJ2-5 | TRBV5-4 | NA | NA | CASSSWRGETQYF | TGTGCCAGCAGCAGCTGGAGGGGAGAGACCCAGTACTTC
TRBJ2-7 | TRBV7-7 | TRBD1 | NA | CASSQGQGASYEQYF | TGTGCCAGCAGCCAAGGACAGGGGGCTTCCTACGAGCAGTACTTC
TRBJ1-5 | TRBV6-6 | NA | NA | CASSSGPPRQPQHF | TGTGCCAGCAGTTCAGGGCCCCCGCGTCAGCCCCAGCATTTT
TRBJ2-5 | TRBV7-8 | NA | NA | CASSAVGSSETQYF | TGTGCCAGCAGCGCGGTGGGGTCCTCAGAGACCCAGTACTTC
TRBJ1-2 | TRBV19 | TRBD1 | few | CASTPGQVLTRNGYTF | TGTGCCAGTACCCCGGGACAGGTGCTGACGAGGAATGGCTACACCTTC
TRBJ2-7 | TRBV10-3 | NA | many | CAISESWDPPSEQYF | TGTGCCATCAGTGAGTCTTGGGATCCCCCCTCCGAGCAGTACTTC
TRBJ2-7 | TRBV6-6 | NA | NA | CASSYPTGGSTYEQYF | TGTGCCAGCAGTTACCCGACCGGGGGCAGCACCTACGAGCAGTACTTC
TRBJ2-7 | TRBV7-6 | NA | NA | CASSPIFSGDTYEQYF | TGTGCCAGCAGCCCGATTTTTAGCGGCGACACCTACGAGCAGTACTTC
TRBJ2-7 | TRBV5-1 | NA | NA | CASSAEQGQRAYEQYF | TGCGCCAGCAGCGCCGAACAGGGGCAGCGGGCGTACGAGCAGTACTTC
TRBJ1-1 | TRBV9 | NA | many | CASSQSWGDTEAFF | TGTGCCAGCAGCCAGAGTTGGGGAGACACTGAAGCTTTCTTT
TRBJ2-3 | TRBV10-3 | NA | once | CAISHGGPGDTQYF | TGTGCCATCAGCCACGGAGGGCCGGGAGATACGCAGTATTTT
TRBJ2-1 | TRBV6-4 | NA | NA | CASSDSPGGNEQFF | TGTGCCAGCAGTGACTCTCCCGGGGGCAATGAGCAGTTCTTC
TRBJ2-2 | TRBV2 | TRBD2 | once | CASSASGRSSTGELFF | TGTGCCAGCAGCGCTAGCGGGAGAAGTAGCACCGGGGAGCTGTTTTTT